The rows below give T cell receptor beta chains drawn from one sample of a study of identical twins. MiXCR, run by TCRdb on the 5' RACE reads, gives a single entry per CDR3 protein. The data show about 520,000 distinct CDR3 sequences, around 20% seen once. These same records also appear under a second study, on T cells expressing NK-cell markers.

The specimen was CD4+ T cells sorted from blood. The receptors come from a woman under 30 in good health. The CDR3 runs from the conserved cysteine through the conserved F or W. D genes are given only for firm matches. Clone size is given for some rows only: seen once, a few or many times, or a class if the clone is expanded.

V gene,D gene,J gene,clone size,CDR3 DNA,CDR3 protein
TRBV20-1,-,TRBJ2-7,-,TGCAGTGCTATAGACAGGATCGACGAGCAGTACTTC,CSAIDRIDEQYF
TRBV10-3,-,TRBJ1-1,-,TGTGCCATCCGGCGGGAGGGTGAAGCTTTCTTT,CAIRREGEAFF
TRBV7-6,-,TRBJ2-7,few,TGTGCCAGCAGCTTAGGAACGTACCCCTACGAGCAGTACTTC,CASSLGTYPYEQYF
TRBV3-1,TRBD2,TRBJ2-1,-,TGTGCCTTCAGTTTGTCTCTAGCGGGGGGGAGCTCCTACAATGAGCAGTTCTTC,CAFSLSLAGGSSYNEQFF
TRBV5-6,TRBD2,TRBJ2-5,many,TGTGCCAGCAGCTTCGGACTAGCGGGGAGACAGACCCAGTACTTC,CASSFGLAGRQTQYF
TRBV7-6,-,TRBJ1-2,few,TGTGCCAGCAGCTTAGGCAACAACAACTATGGCTACACCTTC,CASSLGNNNYGYTF
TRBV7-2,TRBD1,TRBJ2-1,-,TGTGCCAGCAGCTTAGGGTGGACAGGGTCGTATGAGCAGTTCTTC,CASSLGWTGSYEQFF
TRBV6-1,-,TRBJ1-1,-,TGTGCCAGTTGGGGACAAATGAACACTGAAGCTTTCTTT,CASWGQMNTEAFF
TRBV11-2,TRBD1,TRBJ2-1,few,TGTGCCAGCAGCTTTACAGGGGGCTCTACCTACAATGAGCAGTTCTTC,CASSFTGGSTYNEQFF
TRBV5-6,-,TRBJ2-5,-,TGTGCCAGCAGCGGATTAGTTGGGGAGACCCAGTACTTC,CASSGLVGETQYF
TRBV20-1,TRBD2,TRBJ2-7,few,TGCAGTGCCATCCCGGGAGGTCGAGGTACCTACGAGCAGTACTTC,CSAIPGGRGTYEQYF
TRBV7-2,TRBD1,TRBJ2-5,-,TGTGCCAGCAGCAAGACAGGGATCCAAGAGACCCAGTACTTC,CASSKTGIQETQYF
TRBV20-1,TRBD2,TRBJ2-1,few,TGCAGTGCAGGACTAGCGGGGGGCCGGGGGAATGAGCAGTTCTTC,CSAGLAGGRGNEQFF
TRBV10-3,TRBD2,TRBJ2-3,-,TGTGCCATCAATACGAGCGGGGGGACATCCAAAAGCACAGATACGCAGTATTTT,CAINTSGGTSKSTDTQYF
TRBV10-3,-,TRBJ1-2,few,TGTGCCATCAGTGACAGGGAAGACTATGGCTACACCTTC,CAISDREDYGYTF
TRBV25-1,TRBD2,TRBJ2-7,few,TGTGCCAGCAGCGGACTAGCGGGGAGCTCCTACGAGCAGTACTTC,CASSGLAGSSYEQYF
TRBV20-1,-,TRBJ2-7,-,TGCAGTGCTGGAACCCTCCGGGACCAACTAGGCGAGCAGTACTTC,CSAGTLRDQLGEQYF
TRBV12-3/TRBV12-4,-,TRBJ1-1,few,TGTGCCAGCAGTAAGGACCGTCCACTTTCAACCCATGAAGCTTTCTTT,CASSKDRPLSTHEAFF
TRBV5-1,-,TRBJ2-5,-,TGCGCCAGCAGCCCTACAGTAAAAGAGACCCAGTACTTC,CASSPTVKETQYF
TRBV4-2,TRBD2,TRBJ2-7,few,TGTGCCAGCAGCCAAGTAGCCAGCGGGGTATACGAGCAGTACTTC,CASSQVASGVYEQYF
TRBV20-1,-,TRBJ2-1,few,TGCAGTGCTCTTCCTAGGGGGGGTCGTTTCAATGAGCAGTTCTTC,CSALPRGGRFNEQFF
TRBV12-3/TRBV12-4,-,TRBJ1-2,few,TGTGCCAGCAGGTATATGGGGCACCGTAACTATGGCTACACCTTC,CASRYMGHRNYGYTF
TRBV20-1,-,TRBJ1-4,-,TGCAGTGCTAGTAGGTCAGCAAAAAATGAAAAACTGTTTTTT,CSASRSAKNEKLFF
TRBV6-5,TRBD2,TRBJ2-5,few,TGTGCCAGCAGTTACAGGGGCGGGGGGTCTCAAGAGACCCAGTACTTC,CASSYRGGGSQETQYF
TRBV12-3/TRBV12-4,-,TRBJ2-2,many,TGTGCCAGCAGTCCCCGTGAGGGTCTTACCGGGGAGCTGTTTTTT,CASSPREGLTGELFF
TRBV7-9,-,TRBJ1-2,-,TGTGCCAGCAGCTTGATGACGGAAGGCTACACCTTC,CASSLMTEGYTF
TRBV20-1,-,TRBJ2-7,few,TGCAGTGCTAGAGATTTTAGTGGGCAGGGAGGCTACGAGCAGTACTTC,CSARDFSGQGGYEQYF
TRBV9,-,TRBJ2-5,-,TGTGCCAGCAGCGTAGCCGGGCGGGGTAACTTCCAAGAGACCCAGTACTTC,CASSVAGRGNFQETQYF
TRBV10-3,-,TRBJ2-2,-,TGTGCCACCGCTTGGAACACCGGGGAGCTGTTTTTT,CATAWNTGELFF
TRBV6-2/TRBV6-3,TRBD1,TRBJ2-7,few,TGTGCCAGCAGTCAGGACAGGGCCGAGCAGTACTTC,CASSQDRAEQYF
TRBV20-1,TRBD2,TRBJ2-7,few,TGCAGTGCTAGAGACCCTCGGGCGGGAGGACACGAGCAGTACTTC,CSARDPRAGGHEQYF
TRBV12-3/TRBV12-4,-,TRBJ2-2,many,TGTGCCAGCAGTTTGAGGGCCACCGGGGAGCTGTTTTTT,CASSLRATGELFF
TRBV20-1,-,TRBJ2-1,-,TGCAGTGCTTTGGACCCGCACCTCCATGAGCAGTTCTTC,CSALDPHLHEQFF
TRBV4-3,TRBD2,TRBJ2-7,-,TGCGCCAGCAGCCAAGATTTAATAGCGGGTTCCTACGAGCAGTACTTC,CASSQDLIAGSYEQYF
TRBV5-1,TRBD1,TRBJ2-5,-,TGCGCCAGCAGCTTGGCCCAGGGGGCGGGAGAGACCCAGTACTTC,CASSLAQGAGETQYF
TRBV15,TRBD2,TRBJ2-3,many,TGTGCCACCAGCAGAGTGAATATCGGCGGGGGGAAAGATACGCAGTATTTT,CATSRVNIGGGKDTQYF
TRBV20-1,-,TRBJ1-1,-,TGCAGTGCTAGAGGTTTTACATGGGAAGCTTTCTTT,CSARGFTWEAFF
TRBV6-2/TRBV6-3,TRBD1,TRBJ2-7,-,TGTGCCACCGGGACAGCTTTCTACGAGCAGTACTTC,CATGTAFYEQYF
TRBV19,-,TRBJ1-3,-,TGTGCCAGTAGTAGCCTGGACACCATATATTTT,CASSSLDTIYF
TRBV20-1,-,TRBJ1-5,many,TGCAGTGCTATGCCCAATAGCAATCAGCCCCAGCATTTT,CSAMPNSNQPQHF
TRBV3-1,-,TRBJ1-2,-,TGTGCCACCAGCGTAGGTTTTGGCTACACCTTC,CATSVGFGYTF
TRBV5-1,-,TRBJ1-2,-,TGCGCCAGCAGCTTGGTTGTCACTAACTATGGCTACACCTTC,CASSLVVTNYGYTF
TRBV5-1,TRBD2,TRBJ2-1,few,TGCGCCAGCAGCTCGGGACTAGCGGATTACAATGAGCAGTTCTTC,CASSSGLADYNEQFF